This TCR beta chain was sequenced in a study of cytomegalovirus exposure and HLA in healthy donors. On the study more broadly: Prior work identified some 120 million unique TCR beta sequences in 150 million to 200 million T cells. Whole-study findings and limits: Later findings reportedly placed an Asian-associated ancestry cluster below the approximately 650-donor mean for N-insertions. TCR beta V segments were, for the most part, productive about 87% or about 30% of the time in an earlier analysis.

PCR amplification relied on 60 Vbeta primers (plus 13 Jbeta primers). Authors' analysis steps: Some 9.9 million of some 80 million unique TCR beta chains were shared, per a later count. TCRdb's table, derived via immunoSEQ multiplex PCR, lists solely in-frame clones and lacks some. The DNA was the basis for D and trimming; V, J and clone size are from that table. The sample consists of 170,000 or so clones, over 65% of them appearing once. V was pared by 7 bases and J by 4 bases, with 7 bases of the junction left unmatched. Germline lookup yields CDR1 LNHDA and CDR2 SQIVND (reference sequence). The CDR3 covers 14 residues. With regard to this clone: What it binds is not known.

The TCR originated in a woman aged 25-40 years in good health and CMV-seropositive. The chain links TRBV19 to TRBJ2-3, with 8 bases lining up with TRBD1. Sequenced input: PBMCs. CDR3 nucleotide sequence: TGTGCCAGTATGACAGGGGCAGCGTCAGATACGCAGTATTTT. Protein: CASMTGAASDTQYF.